Sequencing of this T cell receptor beta chain was carried out in a study of blood T cell repertoires in COVID-19. Study-level background: Some COVID-19 samples were acute and others convalescent; all came from the United States, Italy and Spain.

Libraries were prepared by immunoSEQ multiplex PCR; TCRdb keeps only in-frame clonotypes and omits some of them. The sample includes 15,000 or so clones, about 88% seen only once; the top ten take just under 30%. V dropped 5 bases and J dropped 7; count of bases not matched to a gene: 9. From germline, CDR1 is SGHAT and CDR2 FQNNGV. This CDR3 region has 16 residues. The sequence came from a human donor in a cohort sampled during active COVID-19. The chain links TRBV11-2 to TRBJ1-6; 9 bases line up with TRBD1. Material for sequencing was peripheral blood. In nucleotides, the CDR3 is TGTGCCAGCAGCCCCGGTGACAGGGGGTGGAATTCACCCCTCCACTTT. Translated, it gives CASSPGDRGWNSPLHF.